The source of this T cell receptor (beta chain) is a study of blood T cell repertoires in COVID-19. The repertoire was sequenced with immunoSEQ multiplex PCR; TCRdb's copy has only in-frame clones and lacks some. The repertoire consists of roughly 410,000 clones, with 70% to 90% occurring once and the leading ten covering roughly 1.6%. From germline, CDR1 is MDHEN and CDR2 SYDVKM. Trimming took 6 bases from V and 0 from J, leaving 20 bases between them. The CDR3 extends over 17 amino acids. This chain connects TRBV28 to TRBJ1-2; D call uncertain. Source material: peripheral blood. The sequence derives from a woman aged 40 to 49 with COVID-19, enrolled during active disease. The CDR3 spells CASRGTLRRGSNYGYTF. As DNA, the CDR3 is TGTGCCAGCAGGGGTACTCTTAGGCGCGGTTCTAACTATGGCTACACCTTC.